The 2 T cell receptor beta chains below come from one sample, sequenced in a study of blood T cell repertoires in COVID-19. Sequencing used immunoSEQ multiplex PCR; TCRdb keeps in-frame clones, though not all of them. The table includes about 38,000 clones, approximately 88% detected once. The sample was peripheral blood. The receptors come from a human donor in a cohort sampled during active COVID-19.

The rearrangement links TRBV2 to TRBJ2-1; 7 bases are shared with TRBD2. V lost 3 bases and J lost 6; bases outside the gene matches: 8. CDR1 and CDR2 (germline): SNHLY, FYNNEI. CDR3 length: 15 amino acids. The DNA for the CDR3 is TGTGCCAGCAGTGATCGGCGCGGGGGAGGCAATGAGCAGTTCTTC. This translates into CASSDRRGGGNEQFF.

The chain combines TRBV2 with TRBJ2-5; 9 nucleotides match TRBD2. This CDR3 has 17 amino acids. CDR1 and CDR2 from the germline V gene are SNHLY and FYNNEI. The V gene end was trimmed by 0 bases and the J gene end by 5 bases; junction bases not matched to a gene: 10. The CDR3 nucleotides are TGTGCCAGCAGTGAAGCACAGGGCGGGGGGGCCCGGGAGACCCAGTACTTC. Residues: CASSEAQGGGARETQYF.